A single sample is the source of the 13 T cell receptor beta chains below, sequenced in a study of human T cells and chemical hapten exposure. Time point described: pre-sensitization, week 0. Treatment of the sample: therapeutic diphenylcyclopropenone sensitization with weekly scalp DPC. TCRdb reprocessed the RACE reads with MiXCR, giving one entry per CDR3 protein. The data contain 180,000 or so distinct CDR3 sequences, almost 30% of them singletons. This specimen consisted of whole blood, obtained in connection with sensitization to the hapten diphenylcyclopropenone (DPC). These receptors all come from a woman between 25 and 40 years old with alopecia areata. Some clones in this sample may be carry-over from other donors' samples.

This chain uses TRBV7-9 with TRBJ2-6, with D possibly TRBD2 on 5 matching bases. The CDR3 extends over 18 amino acids. The germline CDR1 and CDR2 sequences are SEHNR and FQNEAQ (reference sequence). The V end was cut by 5 bases, the J end by 2 bases, with 19 bases between. The CDR3 region is CASSIFRVSGAGANVLTF. In nucleotides, the CDR3 is TGTGCCAGCAGCATATTTAGGGTCTCCGGGGCTGGGGCCAACGTCCTGACTTTC.

This clonotype was counted a few times. This chain joins TRBV7-2 and TRBJ1-2; tentatively, D is TRBD1 (5 bases). V lost 1 base and J lost 6, with 12 bases in between. This CDR3 is 14 amino acids long. Germline-derived CDR1 and CDR2 are SGHTA and FQGNSA. CDR3 protein: CASSLGVRDHGYTF. The CDR3, as DNA: TGTGCCAGCAGCTTAGGGGTCAGGGACCATGGCTACACCTTC.

There are a few counts of this clonotype. The V call is TRBV29-1, the J call TRBJ1-2; 9 nucleotides align to TRBD1. The CDR3 length is 13 residues. Germline lookup yields CDR1 SQVTM and CDR2 ANQGSEA. V lost 6 bases, J lost 7 bases, and 9 bases stayed unmatched. This chain's CDR3 is CSVGTGMVLGYTF. CDR3 bases: TGCAGCGTCGGGACAGGGATGGTCCTTGGCTACACCTTC.

The rearrangement joins TRBV29-1 to TRBJ2-3, with 8 bases identical to TRBD1. V shed 3 bases and J 6 bases; nucleotides not matched to a gene: 5. This CDR3 region has 13 residues. Germline loops: CDR1 SQVTM, CDR2 ANQGSEA. This CDR3 is CSVDRGLADTQYF. The CDR3 bases are TGCAGCGTTGACAGGGGGCTAGCGGATACGCAGTATTTT.

The chain links TRBV20-1 to TRBJ2-3; 8 bases line up with TRBD2. Germline V gives CDR1 DFQATT, CDR2 SNEGSKA (reference sequence). The CDR3 extends over 13 amino acids. The trim removed 8 bases at V and 2 bases at J, leaving 6 bases unmatched. The CDR3 DNA follows: TGCAGTCCAAGCGGGGGACCCACAGATACGCAGTATTTT. This codes for CSPSGGPTDTQYF.

This clonotype was counted at least ten times. The V and J genes are TRBV20-1 and TRBJ1-2; a possible D gene is TRBD1 (5 bases). The germline V and J ends were trimmed by 6 bases and 0 bases, with 11 bases remaining between them. In germline, CDR1 is DFQATT, CDR2 SNEGSKA (reference sequence). This CDR3 comprises 13 residues. CDR3 nucleotides: TGCAGTGCGGGGACGGTCCCTAACTATGGCTACACCTTC. This encodes CSAGTVPNYGYTF.

V usage is TRBV7-3 and J usage is TRBJ2-2; 9 bases map to TRBD1. The CDR3 has 15 amino acids. In germline, CDR1 is SGHTA, CDR2 FQGTGA. The J segment lost 4 bases and the V segment lost 6 bases, leaving 6 bases of the junction unmatched. The CDR3 sequence is CASSSGTGSTGELFF. CDR3 DNA: TGTGCCAGCAGTTCCGGGACAGGGAGCACCGGGGAGCTGTTTTTT. The entire variable domain, with the rest obtained from reference TRBV7-3 and TRBJ2-2, is as follows: GAGVSQTPSNKVTEKGKYVELRCDPISGHTALYWYRQSLGQGPEFLIYFQGTGAADDSGLPNDRFFAVRPEGSVSTLKIQRTERGDSAVYLCASSSGTGSTGELFFGEGSRLTVL.

The V and J genes are TRBV29-1 and TRBJ1-1, with D hard to call. Germline CDR1 is SQVTM and CDR2 is ANQGSEA. Trimming stripped 8 bases from V and 7 bases from J, with 14 bases between. This CDR3 is 11 amino acids long. CDR3 DNA: TGCAGCTATGGATTGGACGGTGAAGCTTTCTTT. Protein sequence: CSYGLDGEAFF.

The V gene is TRBV10-3, the J gene TRBJ2-7; unclear D gene. Germline V CDR1 and CDR2: ENHRY, SYGVKD. V was cut by 3 bases and J by 2 bases, with 11 bases left in between. This CDR3 region has 14 residues. CDR3 sequence reads: CAISDGHPPYEQYF. CDR3 DNA: TGTGCCATCAGTGACGGGCACCCTCCCTACGAGCAGTACTTC.

The rearrangement joins TRBV28 to TRBJ1-1; the D is unclear. This CDR3 is built from 12 residues. V was cut by 7 bases and J by 5 bases, with 11 bases left in between. Germline V CDR1 and CDR2: MDHEN, SYDVKM. The chain's CDR3 is CASNWGETEAFF. The CDR3 DNA is TGTGCCAGCAATTGGGGAGAAACTGAAGCTTTCTTT.

This chain joins TRBV6-6 and TRBJ1-1, with a possible D match to TRBD1 (5 bases). V was trimmed by 0 bases and J by 2 bases, leaving 13 bases between them. CDR3 length equals 16 residues. CDR1 MNHNY and CDR2 SVGAGI come from the germline V gene (reference sequence). CDR3 bases: TGTGCCAGCAGTTACTCGGCAGGGATTACAAACACTGAAGCTTTCTTT. Translation: CASSYSAGITNTEAFF.

The chain recombines TRBV9 with TRBJ2-5; 15 positions agree with TRBD2. Germline trimming cut 1 base from V and 5 bases from J; bases unmatched to any gene: 18. The CDR3 covers 21 residues. CDR1 and CDR2 (germline): SGDLS, YYNGEE. The CDR3 region is CASSVYPSSPGLAGGRETQYF. In DNA form, the CDR3 reads TGTGCCAGCAGCGTATATCCCAGCTCCCCGGGACTAGCGGGGGGCCGGGAGACCCAGTACTTC. Variable domain in full (rest from reference TRBV9 and TRBJ2-5): DSGVTQTPKHLITATGQRVTLRCSPRSGDLSVYWYQQSLDQGLQFLIQYYNGEERAKGNILERFSAQQFPDLHSELNLSSLELGDSALYFCASSVYPSSPGLAGGRETQYFGPGTRLLVL.

This clonotype was found a few times. The rearrangement links TRBV29-1 to TRBJ1-1; no clear D. The CDR3 covers 13 residues. V gave up 4 bases and J gave up 3 bases, with 12 bases separating them. Per the germline V gene, CDR1 is SQVTM and CDR2 is ANQGSEA. CDR3 protein: CSVGVSMDTEAFF. CDR3 DNA sequence: TGCAGCGTTGGTGTGTCAATGGACACTGAAGCTTTCTTT.